This T cell receptor (beta chain) came from a study of T cell responses to AZD1222 COVID-19 vaccine. Study observations and caveats: Only 5 to 7 AZD1222 recipients tested seropositive at baseline.

The V and J ends lost 5 bases and 0 bases, in that order; junction bases with no gene match: 4. The length of the CDR3 is 15 residues. Germline V gives CDR1 LNHDA, CDR2 SQIVND (reference sequence). The protocol was immunoSEQ multiplex PCR, while the TCRdb copy is restricted to in-frame clones and leaves out a portion. This table has about 50,000 clones, approximately 88% appearing once. Comments on this clone: Its antigen is still unknown.

This receptor was obtained from an adult in good health. V usage is TRBV19 and J usage is TRBJ1-3; 7 bases map to TRBD1. Sample: peripheral blood, taken on day 0 of AZD1222 vaccination. The CDR3 here is CASSVGQDSGNTIYF. In nucleotides, the CDR3 is TGTGCCAGTAGTGTCGGACAGGACTCTGGAAACACCATATATTTT.